Listed here are 20 T cell receptor beta chains from one sample, sequenced in a study of lymphopenia after photon versus proton radiotherapy. Clones were sequenced by immunoSEQ multiplex PCR, and TCRdb holds only the in-frame ones, with some missing. The top ten hold about 14% of the sample, which has some 31,000 clones, 84% seen once. This sample comprised peripheral blood, obtained from a patient treated with proton-based radiotherapy. These receptors were obtained from a woman aged 65 to 85 with pancreatic cancer.

The chain couples TRBV11-2 to TRBJ2-1, with TRBD2 matching over 11 bases. CDR1 is SGHAT, CDR2 FQNNGV, per germline. The length of the CDR3 is 15 residues. The ends lost 0 bases at V and 10 bases at J; junction bases unmatched: 5. The CDR3 DNA sequence: TGTGCCAGCAGCTTAGATCCCGCTAGCGGGAGGGAGCAGTTCTTC. It is translated as CASSLDPASGREQFF.

J is TRBJ1-2 and V is TRBV28; 8 positions agree with TRBD1. After removal of 6 bases from V and 4 bases from J, the junction contained 10 bases not matched to a gene. Germline V gives CDR1 MDHEN, CDR2 SYDVKM. The CDR3 runs to 15 residues. CDR3 amino acids: CASRPPTGEGYGYTF. The CDR3 DNA sequence: TGTGCCAGCAGGCCACCGACAGGGGAGGGCTATGGCTACACCTTC.

V and J are TRBV19 and TRBJ1-3; TRBD1 is a possible D gene (6 bases). Germline CDR1 reads LNHDA; CDR2 reads SQIVND (reference sequence). Trimming took off 6 bases at V and 3 bases at J, with 9 bases between the two ends. The CDR3 has 13 amino acids. CDR3 protein: CASSPTGGNTIYF. CDR3 DNA: TGTGCCAGTAGCCCGACAGGTGGAAACACCATATATTTT.

The chain employs TRBV28 and TRBJ1-2; TRBD1 matches at 7 bases. Looked up from germline, CDR1 is MDHEN and CDR2 is SYDVKM. The CDR3 covers 12 residues. Trimming removed 5 bases from V and 8 bases from J; junction bases left unmatched: 5. The chain's CDR3 is CASSLTGPGYTF. As DNA, the CDR3 is TGTGCCAGCAGTCTGACAGGGCCCGGCTACACCTTC.

This clone has a handful of counts. The chain employs TRBV7-2 and TRBJ1-5; D is unresolved. This CDR3 contains 13 residues. The V end was cut by 1 base, the J end by 1 base, with 2 bases between. CDR1 SGHTA and CDR2 FQGNSA come from the germline V gene. The CDR3 here is CASSLESNQPQHF. CDR3 DNA: TGTGCCAGCAGCTTAGAAAGCAATCAGCCCCAGCATTTT.

The chain employs TRBV5-5 and TRBJ2-7; 12 bases map to TRBD2. Germline values: CDR1 SGHKS, CDR2 YYEKEE (reference sequence). The CDR3 length is 17 residues. Losses at the gene ends were 4 bases for V and 0 bases for J; bases not matched to a gene: 8. DNA of the CDR3: TGTGCCAGCAGCGGGGGACTAGCGGGCCTGAGCTCCTACGAGCAGTACTTC. This encodes CASSGGLAGLSSYEQYF. The whole variable domain, filled in from reference TRBV5-5 and TRBJ2-7, reads DAGVTQSPTHLIKTRGQQVTLRCSPISGHKSVSWYQQVLGQGPQFIFQYYEKEERGRGNFPDRFSARQFPNYSSELNVNALLLGDSALYLCASSGGLAGLSSYEQYFGPGTRLTVT.

The genes are TRBV7-2 and TRBJ2-7; possibly TRBD2 for D (5 bases). The CDR3 is 15 amino acids. CDR1 SGHTA and CDR2 FQGNSA come from the germline V gene. Between the trimmed V and J ends, which lost 5 bases and 3 bases, there was a span of 17 bases. The CDR3: CASSTPWGVSYEQYF. The CDR3 DNA reads TGTGCCAGCAGCACCCCGTGGGGAGTTAGCTACGAGCAGTACTTC. The full variable domain, in which reference TRBV7-2 and TRBJ2-7 provide the parts outside the CDR3, is GAGVSQSPSNKVTEKGKDVELRCDPISGHTALYWYRQSLGQGLEFLIYFQGNSAPDKSGLPSDRFSAERTGGSVSTLTIQRTQQEDSAVYLCASSTPWGVSYEQYFGPGTRLTVT.

In this sample, this clone turned up a few times. This chain links TRBV5-8 with TRBJ2-4, with D perhaps matching TRBD1 or TRBD2 (5 bases each). The CDR3 has 17 residues. Germline V gene data show CDR1 as SGHTS and CDR2 as YDEGEE. Deletions cut 6 bases from V and 0 bases from J, with 19 bases between. The CDR3 loop is CASNEGRGEIAKNIQYF. CDR3 bases: TGTGCCAGCAACGAGGGAAGGGGCGAAATAGCCAAAAACATTCAGTACTTC.

The chain combines TRBV6-5 with TRBJ2-3, with 7 bases that match TRBD2. This CDR3 is built from 14 residues. CDR1 is MNHEY and CDR2 is SVGAGI in the germline V gene. With V trimmed by 0 bases and J by 6 bases, 3 bases remained unmatched. The CDR3 DNA reads as TGTGCCAGCAGTTACTCGCGGGAGCCCGATACGCAGTATTTT. Residues: CASSYSREPDTQYF.

The chain employs TRBV30 and TRBJ1-1, with 7 bases matching TRBD1. CDR1 is GTSNPN, CDR2 SVGIG, per germline (reference sequence). The length of the CDR3 is 15 residues. With 2 bases clipped from V and 4 bases from J, the junction kept 10 bases outside the gene matches. The CDR3 region has the DNA TGTGCCTGGAGTAAACCGACACGACAGGGCACTGAAGCTTTCTTT. Translation gives CAWSKPTRQGTEAFF.

The chain uses TRBV28 and TRBJ2-5; 8 nucleotides agree with TRBD2. Per germline, CDR1 MDHEN and CDR2 SYDVKM. The CDR3 totals 18 residues. J was trimmed by 5 bases and V by 3 bases; bases with no gene match: 17. CDR3 sequence: CASSFSFRTSSRRETQYF. CDR3 DNA sequence: TGTGCCAGCAGTTTTTCCTTTAGGACTAGCAGCCGGAGGGAGACCCAGTACTTC.

The J gene is TRBJ2-6, the V gene TRBV4-1, with D perhaps TRBD1 (6 bases). The V gene's germline CDR1 is MGHRA and CDR2 YSYEKL. Trimming cost V 1 base and J 2 bases, with 12 bases left between them. CDR3 size: 17 residues. The CDR3 sequence is CASSQVVQGPGANVLTF. CDR3 DNA sequence: TGCGCCAGCAGCCAAGTGGTACAGGGCCCTGGGGCCAACGTCCTGACTTTC.

This chain uses TRBV9 with TRBJ2-7, with TRBD2 identical over 7 bases. V dropped 0 bases and J dropped 7; count of bases not matched to a gene: 10. The CDR3 covers 15 residues. In germline, CDR1 is SGDLS, CDR2 YYNGEE. The CDR3 here is CASSVEGGSSEEQYF. The CDR3 DNA sequence: TGTGCCAGCAGCGTAGAAGGCGGGAGCAGCGAAGAGCAGTACTTC.

The J gene is TRBJ1-2, the V gene TRBV27, with 8 bases aligning to TRBD1. CDR3 length: 14 amino acids. CDR1 and CDR2 from the germline V gene are MNHEY and SMNVEV (reference sequence). V was clipped by 3 bases and J by 5 bases; unmatched bases: 5. CDR3 residues: CASSFRQGAYGYTF. The CDR3 DNA reads as TGTGCCAGCAGTTTTCGTCAGGGGGCATATGGCTACACCTTC.

By frequency in the sample, this clone is medium-sized (0.01 to 0.1%). CDR3 in amino acids: CASSLNWDEQYF. In DNA, the CDR3 is TGTGCCAGCAGTTTAAACTGGGACGAGCAGTACTTC. The chain couples TRBV27 to TRBJ2-7; no firm D call. Germline values: CDR1 MNHEY, CDR2 SMNVEV (reference sequence). The germline V and J ends were trimmed by 2 bases and 5 bases, with 7 bases remaining between them. The CDR3 sequence is 12 residues long.

The genes are TRBV28 and TRBJ1-6; D gene ambiguous. Trimming cost V 5 bases and J 4 bases, with 9 bases left between them. Germline assignment: CDR1 MDHEN and CDR2 SYDVKM. The CDR3 runs 14 residues. The CDR3 DNA follows: TGTGCCAGCAGTACTATGTCATATAATTCACCCCTCCACTTT. The encoded protein is CASSTMSYNSPLHF.

The CDR3 bases are TGTGCCAGCAGTGTCCGCGACACATCATACAATGAGCAGTTCTTC. As protein: CASSVRDTSYNEQFF. The chain couples TRBV2 to TRBJ2-1; the D is unclear. Germline V lookup: CDR1 SNHLY, CDR2 FYNNEI. Trimming stripped 4 bases from V and 4 bases from J, with 14 bases between. This CDR3 region has 15 residues.

The rearrangement links TRBV25-1 to TRBJ1-2, with D maybe TRBD1 (5 bases). V was pared by 3 bases and J by 5 bases, with 10 bases between. CDR3 length: 13 amino acids. The germline V gene encodes CDR1 MGHDK and CDR2 SYGVNS. The CDR3 sequence: CASSDPTAYGYTF. Written as DNA, the CDR3 is TGTGCCAGCAGTGACCCGACAGCTTATGGCTACACCTTC.

V usage is TRBV30 and J usage is TRBJ2-1; TRBD2 matches at 7 bases. This CDR3 contains 15 residues. After removal of 0 bases from V and 0 bases from J, the junction contained 2 bases not matched to a gene. CDR1 and CDR2 (germline): GTSNPN, SVGIG (reference sequence). The DNA of the CDR3 is TGTGCCTGGAGTGTACTAGCGAGCTCCTACAATGAGCAGTTCTTC. It translates to CAWSVLASSYNEQFF.

CDR3 loop: CAWSGGGTGLQETQYF. The CDR3 region has the DNA TGTGCCTGGAGTGGAGGTGGGACGGGGCTCCAAGAGACCCAGTACTTC. The chain recombines TRBV30 with TRBJ2-5, with D perhaps TRBD1 or TRBD2 (5 bases each). The CDR3 has 16 amino acids. Trimming left V 1 base short and J 1 base short, with 16 bases between. CDR1 GTSNPN and CDR2 SVGIG come from the germline V gene (reference sequence).